This T cell receptor beta chain derives from a study of blood T cell repertoires in COVID-19. Germline V gene data show CDR1 as SGHAT and CDR2 as FQNNGV. The V segment lost 5 bases and the J segment 2 bases; nucleotides outside the gene matches: 8. This CDR3 is 16 amino acids long. TCRdb keeps only in-frame clones here, not all; method: immunoSEQ multiplex PCR. The sample has some 200,000 clones, 87% seen once. The sequencing sample was made of peripheral blood. This receptor was identified in a man aged 40-55 years with active or convalescent COVID-19. The rearrangement joins TRBV11-2 to TRBJ2-7; 11 bases line up with TRBD2. CDR3 amino acids: CASSEKTSGAAYEQYF. DNA for the CDR3: TGTGCCAGCAGCGAGAAGACTAGCGGGGCCGCCTACGAGCAGTACTTC.